This section outlines one T cell receptor (beta chain) sequence together with its context. The data belong to a study of blood T cell repertoires in COVID-19. Background on the study: T cells, B-cell-depleted T cells, or PBMCs provided the cDNA or gDNA that served as material.

Method: immunoSEQ multiplex PCR; TCRdb's copy keeps in-frame clones and lacks some. The top ten hold around 4.9% of the sample, which has roughly 200,000 clones, 70% to 90% seen once. CDR1 and CDR2 (germline): SGHNT, YYREEE (reference sequence). The V gene lost 3 bases and the J gene lost 5 bases, with 14 bases spanning the gap. The CDR3 is made up of 14 amino acids. The J gene is TRBJ1-2, the V gene TRBV5-4, with D hard to call. Specimen: peripheral blood. The TCR comes from a woman older than 75 with acute or convalescent COVID-19. CDR3 DNA sequence: TGTGCCAGCAGCTCGGCTGGGCCACCATATGGCTACACCTTC. Its translation is CASSSAGPPYGYTF.